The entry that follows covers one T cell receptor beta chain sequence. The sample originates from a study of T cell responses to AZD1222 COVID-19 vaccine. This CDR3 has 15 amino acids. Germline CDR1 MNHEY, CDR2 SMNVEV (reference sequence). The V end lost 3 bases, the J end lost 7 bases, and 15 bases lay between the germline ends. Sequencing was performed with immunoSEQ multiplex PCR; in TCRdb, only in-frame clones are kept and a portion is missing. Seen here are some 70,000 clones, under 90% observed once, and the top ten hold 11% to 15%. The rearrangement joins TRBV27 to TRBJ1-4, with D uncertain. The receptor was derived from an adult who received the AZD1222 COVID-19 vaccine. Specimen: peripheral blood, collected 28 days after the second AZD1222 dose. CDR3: CASSFRTPGGEKLFF. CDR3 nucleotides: TGTGCCAGCAGTTTCAGGACCCCAGGCGGTGAAAAACTGTTTTTT.